Each of the 8 T cell receptor beta chains below was sequenced from the same sample in a study of PD-L1 blockade in urothelial cancer. Described time point: peripheral blood 6 weeks after treatment start. Here immunoSEQ multiplex PCR was the method, and the copy in TCRdb shows in-frame clones only, minus some. This table has 80,000 to 95,000 clones, roughly 85% appearing once. Sequences were derived from PBMCs, sampled around atezolizumab (anti-PD-L1) treatment. The receptors were gathered from a man aged 65 to 85 with urothelial cancer.

In its sample, this clone was seen a few times. The genes are TRBV10-1 and TRBJ1-3; D call uncertain. The CDR3 consists of 13 residues. Trimming shortened V by 2 bases and J by 3 bases, and 5 bases separated the two germline ends. From germline, CDR1 is WNHNN and CDR2 SYGVQD (reference sequence). CDR3 bases: TGCGCCAGCAGTGAGGTCCTTGGAAACACCATATATTTT. Its protein is CASSEVLGNTIYF.

This chain links TRBV4-3 with TRBJ2-7; TRBD2 matches 7 bases. The CDR3 is 15 amino acids. Trimming cost V 0 bases and J 3 bases; bases outside gene matches: 5. The germline CDR1 and CDR2 sequences are LGHNA and YSLEER. The CDR3 here is CASSQEGLAVYEQYF. CDR3 nucleotides: TGCGCCAGCAGCCAAGAAGGCCTAGCGGTCTACGAGCAGTACTTC.

This clone was seen a few times. The chain combines TRBV7-2 with TRBJ2-5; a possible D gene is TRBD2 (5 bases). V was trimmed by 5 bases and J by 3 bases, leaving 10 bases between them. Per germline, CDR1 SGHTA and CDR2 FQGNSA. The CDR3 is 13 residues long. The CDR3 coding sequence is TGTGCCAGCAGCCGGGGATCTAAAGAGACCCAGTACTTC. Protein sequence: CASSRGSKETQYF.

This chain uses TRBV7-2 with TRBJ2-1; TRBD2 agrees at 8 bases. Germline values: CDR1 SGHTA, CDR2 FQGNSA. The CDR3 spans 15 residues. V shed 3 bases, J shed 0 bases, and the junction held 1 base outside the gene matches. CDR3 coding DNA: TGTGCCAGCAGCTTCGGGAGGGGCTCCTACAATGAGCAGTTCTTC. It is translated as CASSFGRGSYNEQFF.

CDR3 in amino acids: CASRDRVPETQYF. CDR3 nucleotide sequence: TGTGCCAGCAGGGACAGGGTCCCAGAGACCCAGTACTTC. The V and J genes are TRBV27 and TRBJ2-5, with 8 bases that match TRBD1. Losses at the gene ends were 6 bases for V and 4 bases for J; bases not matched to a gene: 4. The CDR3 extends over 13 amino acids. Germline CDR1 MNHEY, CDR2 SMNVEV (reference sequence).

The chain uses TRBV7-9 and TRBJ2-3, with 9 positions matching TRBD1. CDR1 SEHNR and CDR2 FQNEAQ come from the germline V gene (reference sequence). The CDR3 consists of 17 residues. V was clipped by 0 bases and J by 0 bases; unmatched bases: 4. The CDR3 DNA reads TGTGCCAGCAGCTTAGCGGACAGGGGCCTTAGCACAGATACGCAGTATTTT. This codes for CASSLADRGLSTDTQYF.

The CDR3 nucleotides are TGTGCCTGGTCGAGGGGGGGTCCGGGGGAGCTGTTTTTT. Translation gives CAWSRGGPGELFF. The genes are TRBV30 and TRBJ2-2; D might be TRBD2 (7 bases). V was trimmed by 5 bases and J by 8 bases, leaving 15 bases between them. The CDR3 is made up of 13 amino acids. Germline-derived CDR1 and CDR2 are GTSNPN and SVGIG (reference sequence).

The chain combines TRBV6-1 with TRBJ1-4, with TRBD1 identical over 8 bases. The CDR3 sequence is 16 residues long. Per the germline V gene, CDR1 is MNHNS and CDR2 is SASEGT. V lost 4 bases, J lost 6 bases, and 10 bases stayed unmatched. The DNA for the CDR3 is TGTGCCAGCAGTGGACTAACAGGGGGGGGTGATGAAAAACTGTTTTTT. Residues: CASSGLTGGGDEKLFF.